A single sample gave rise to the 5 T cell receptor beta chains below, sequenced in a study of breast tumors, draining lymph nodes, adjacent tissues. Axillary draining lymph nodes of breast cancer patients supplied the node samples. TCRdb redid the calling of the multiplex PCR reads with MiXCR, one entry per CDR3 protein. This sample has approximately 150,000 distinct CDR3 sequences, with roughly a third found just once. Sequenced sample: axillary lymph node tissue. The receptors stem from a female donor with breast cancer. Some clones in this sample may be carry-over from other donors' samples.

J is TRBJ1-2 and V is TRBV20-1; 7 positions agree with TRBD1. Germline V lookup: CDR1 DFQATT, CDR2 SNEGSKA (reference sequence). Losses at the gene ends were 2 bases for V and 2 bases for J; bases not matched to a gene: 8. This CDR3 contains 15 residues. The CDR3 here is CSARRPGGQNYGYTF. The CDR3 DNA follows: TGCAGTGCTAGACGCCCGGGGGGACAGAACTATGGCTACACCTTC.

This clonotype was counted a few times. This sequence joins TRBV12-3 or TRBV12-4 and TRBJ1-1; D is unclear. V lost 0 bases and J 7 bases, leaving 6 bases between the germline ends. The CDR3 covers 12 residues. Written as DNA, the CDR3 is TGTGCCAGCAGTTTAGCGCGAGATGAAGCTTTCTTT. It specifies CASSLARDEAFF.

This clonotype showed up just once. The chain uses TRBV6-6 and TRBJ2-3; the D call may be TRBD1 or TRBD2 (5 bases each). V lost 5 bases and J lost 4, with 22 bases in between. The CDR3 extends over 17 amino acids. From germline, CDR1 is MNHNY and CDR2 SVGAGI (reference sequence). CDR3 sequence: CASSPRTPRNGADTQYF. Here the CDR3 DNA reads TGTGCCAGCAGTCCGAGGACACCTCGAAACGGGGCAGATACGCAGTATTTT.

J is TRBJ2-3 and V is TRBV2, with D perhaps matching TRBD2 (6 bases). The CDR3 contains 12 residues. V was pared by 5 bases and J by 11 bases, with 14 bases between. Germline V lookup: CDR1 SNHLY, CDR2 FYNNEI. CDR3 sequence: CASSSAGYEQYF. DNA for the CDR3: TGTGCCAGCAGTTCAGCGGGCTACGAGCAGTATTTT.

This clonotype was recorded many times. J is TRBJ2-6 and V is TRBV6-5, with D possibly TRBD2 on 6 matching bases. The V gene lost 1 base and the J gene lost 0 bases, with 16 bases spanning the gap. There are 19 residues in the CDR3. CDR1 is MNHEY and CDR2 is SVGAGI in the germline V gene. CDR3 in DNA: TGTGCCAGCAGTTACTTCCCCGGGGGATTACCCTCTGGGGCCAACGTCCTGACTTTC. Protein product: CASSYFPGGLPSGANVLTF.